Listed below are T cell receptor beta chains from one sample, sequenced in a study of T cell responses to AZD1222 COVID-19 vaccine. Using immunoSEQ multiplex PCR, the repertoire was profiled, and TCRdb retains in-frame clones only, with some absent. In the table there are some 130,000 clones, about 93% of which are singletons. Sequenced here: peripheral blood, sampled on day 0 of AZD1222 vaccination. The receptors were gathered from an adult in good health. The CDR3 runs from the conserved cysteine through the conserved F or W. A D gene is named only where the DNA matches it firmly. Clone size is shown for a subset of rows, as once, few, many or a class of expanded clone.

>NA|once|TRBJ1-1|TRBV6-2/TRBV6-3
TGTGCCAGCAGTTTTACTCCCGGTGCTGAAGCTTTCTTT
CASSFTPGAEAFF
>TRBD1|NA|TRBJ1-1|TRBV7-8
TGTGCCAGCAGCTTAGCCGACAGGGGGTCCACTGAAGCTTTCTTT
CASSLADRGSTEAFF
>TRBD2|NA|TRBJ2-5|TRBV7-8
TGTGCCAGCAGCAAATTTCAGCGGGGGGGCGAGACCCAGTACTTC
CASSKFQRGGETQYF
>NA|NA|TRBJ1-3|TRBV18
TGTGCCAGCTCACCGACAACAGGGTCGGTCCAAGCTGGAAACACCATATATTTT
CASSPTTGSVQAGNTIYF
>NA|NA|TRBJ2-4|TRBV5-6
TGTGCCAGCAGCTTGTTGAGGGATGCGACCAAAAACATTCAGTACTTC
CASSLLRDATKNIQYF
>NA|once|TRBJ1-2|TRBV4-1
TGCGCCAGCAGCCATACGCCGACAGCCTCCTATGGCTACACCTTC
CASSHTPTASYGYTF
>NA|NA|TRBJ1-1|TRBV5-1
TGCGCCAGCAGTCAGGACAGAGCGAACACTGAAGCTTTCTTT
CASSQDRANTEAFF
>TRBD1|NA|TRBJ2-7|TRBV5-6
TGTGCCAGCAGCCAGGGGGCTAGCTACGAGCAGTACTTC
CASSQGASYEQYF
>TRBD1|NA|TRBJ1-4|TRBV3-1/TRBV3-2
TGTGCCAGCAGCCACCTGGGACAGGGTATTGAAAAACTGTTTTTT
CASSHLGQGIEKLFF
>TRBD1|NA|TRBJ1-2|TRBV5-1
TGCGCCAGCAGCTTGGTACAGGGGTCCTATGGCTACACCTTC
CASSLVQGSYGYTF
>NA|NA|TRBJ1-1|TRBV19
TGTGCCAGTAATTCGCGGACTGAAGCTTTCTTT
CASNSRTEAFF
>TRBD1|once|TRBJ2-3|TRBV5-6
TGTGCCAGCAGCTTTAGAGGGACAGGGGTTAGAGATACGCAGTATTTT
CASSFRGTGVRDTQYF
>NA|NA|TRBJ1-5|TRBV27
TGTGCCAGCAGTTTTTGGGGGGATCAGCCCCAGCATTTT
CASSFWGDQPQHF
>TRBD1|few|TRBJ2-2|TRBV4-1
TGCGCCAGCAGCCCGACAGGGACAGCGAACACCGGGGAGCTGTTTTTT
CASSPTGTANTGELFF
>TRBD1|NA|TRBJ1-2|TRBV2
TGTGCCAGCAGTATCACAGGGGGCGCGGAAGGCTACACCTTC
CASSITGGAEGYTF
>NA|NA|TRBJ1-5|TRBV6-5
TGTGCCAGCAGTTCCACGGGGTATAGCAATCAGCCCCAGCATTTT
CASSSTGYSNQPQHF
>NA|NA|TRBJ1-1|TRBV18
TGTGCCAGCTCACCACGTCCCCCGGGGACGAACACTGAAGCTTTCTTT
CASSPRPPGTNTEAFF
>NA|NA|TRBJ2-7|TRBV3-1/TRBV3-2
TGTGCCAGCAGCCAAGAGAGGACAACCACCTCCTACGAGCAGTACTTC
CASSQERTTTSYEQYF
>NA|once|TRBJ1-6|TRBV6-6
TGTGCCAGCAGTTCGGCAGGGAACAATTCACCCCTCCACTTT
CASSSAGNNSPLHF
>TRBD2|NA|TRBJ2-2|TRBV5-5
TGTGCCAGCAGCTTGATTGTCCGGGGGGGCTCCAGCGGGGAGCTGTTTTTT
CASSLIVRGGSSGELFF
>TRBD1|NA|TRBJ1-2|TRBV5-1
TGCGCCAGCAGCTTGAACTCCGGGACAGGGGGCTTGCATGGCTACACCTTC
CASSLNSGTGGLHGYTF
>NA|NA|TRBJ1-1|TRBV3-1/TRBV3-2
TGTGCCAGCAGCCCAGATGGGGGGGCGAGCACTGAAGCTTTCTTT
CASSPDGGASTEAFF
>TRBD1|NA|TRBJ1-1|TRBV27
TGTGCCAGCAGTAGGGACAGGGGTATCACTGAAGCTTTCTTT
CASSRDRGITEAFF
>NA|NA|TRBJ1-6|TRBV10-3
TGTGCCATCAGTCGACAGGACCAGCTATATAATTCACCCCTCCACTTT
CAISRQDQLYNSPLHF
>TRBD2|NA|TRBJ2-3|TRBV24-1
TGTGCCACCAGTGATGGATTATATAGCGGGGGGGCCGCAGATACGCAGTATTTT
CATSDGLYSGGAADTQYF
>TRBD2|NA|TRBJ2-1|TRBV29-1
TGCAGCGTCTCGCCCCTGGGGGGGAGTGAGCAGTTCTTC
CSVSPLGGSEQFF
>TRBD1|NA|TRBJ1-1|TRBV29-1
TGCAGCGTTGAAGAGAGACAGGGCGGTGAAGCTTTCTTT
CSVEERQGGEAFF
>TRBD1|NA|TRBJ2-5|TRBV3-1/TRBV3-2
TGTGCCAGCAGCCAAGGGCGGGGTTTTGGGACAGGGGATTACCAAGAGACCCAGTACTTC
CASSQGRGFGTGDYQETQYF
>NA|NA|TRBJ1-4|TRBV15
TGTGCCACCAGCAGAGATGCTCGTGAAAAACTGTTTTTT
CATSRDAREKLFF
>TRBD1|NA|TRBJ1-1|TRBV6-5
TGTGCCAGCAGCCGAGGAGGGGGCATTAGCACTGAAGCTTTCTTT
CASSRGGGISTEAFF
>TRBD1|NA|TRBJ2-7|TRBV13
TGTGCCAGCAGCTTGTCGGACAGGACCTACGAGCAGTACTTC
CASSLSDRTYEQYF
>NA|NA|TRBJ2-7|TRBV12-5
TGTGCTAGCACGCGGACAGACTCCTACGAGCAGTACTTC
CASTRTDSYEQYF
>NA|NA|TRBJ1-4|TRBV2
TGTGCCAGCAGTGACCGGGACGTCAAAGTGTTTTTT
CASSDRDVKVFF
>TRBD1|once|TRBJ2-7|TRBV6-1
TGTGCCAGCAGTGAAATAGGGGGACAGTCCTACGAGCAGTACTTC
CASSEIGGQSYEQYF
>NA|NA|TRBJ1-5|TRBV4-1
TGCGCCAGCAGCGCGGGCCTCAATCAGCCCCAGCATTTT
CASSAGLNQPQHF
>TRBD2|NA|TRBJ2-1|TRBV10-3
TGTGCCATCAGTGAGTCGGAGCGGGGGGTCCTTTACAATGAGCAGTTCTTC
CAISESERGVLYNEQFF
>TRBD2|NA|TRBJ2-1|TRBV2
TGTGCCAGCAGTGAAGACCTACTAGCGCAAAACAATGAGCAGTTCTTC
CASSEDLLAQNNEQFF
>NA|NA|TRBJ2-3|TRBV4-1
TGCGCCAGCAGCCGGGGACAAGGCACAGATACGCAGTATTTT
CASSRGQGTDTQYF
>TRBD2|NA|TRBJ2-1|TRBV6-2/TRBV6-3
TGTGCCAGCAGTTACTCGCTAGCGGGGGGGTTGGATGAGCAGTTCTTC
CASSYSLAGGLDEQFF
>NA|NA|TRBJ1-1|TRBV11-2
TGTGCCAGCAGCTCTAAGACCCAGGGCAAATTGAGAGCTTTCTTT
CASSSKTQGKLRAFF
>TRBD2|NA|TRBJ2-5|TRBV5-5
TGTGCCAGCAGCTTGATCCGCGGGGGAGGAGAGACCCAGTACTTC
CASSLIRGGGETQYF
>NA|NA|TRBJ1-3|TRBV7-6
TGTGCCAGCAGCTTACCGGGGGTACCTGGAAACACCATATATTTT
CASSLPGVPGNTIYF
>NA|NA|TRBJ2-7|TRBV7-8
TGTGCCAGCAGCTTCTCAGGGAGGGAGCAGTACTTC
CASSFSGREQYF
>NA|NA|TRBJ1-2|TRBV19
TGTGCCAGTAGTATGGGGGCGACTGACTATGGCTACACCTTC
CASSMGATDYGYTF
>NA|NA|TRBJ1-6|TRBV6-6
TGTGCCAGCAGTCACGACGGTGGTCCCAATTCACCCCTCCACTTT
CASSHDGGPNSPLHF
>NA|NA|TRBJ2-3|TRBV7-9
TGTGCCAGCAGCTTAGAAGATGGGAGCACAGATACGCAGTATTTT
CASSLEDGSTDTQYF
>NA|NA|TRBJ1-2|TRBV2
TGTGCCAGCAGTCGGGACCTCTATGGCTACACCTTC
CASSRDLYGYTF
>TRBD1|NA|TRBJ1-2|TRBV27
TGTGCCAGCAGTCCCAGGGGGCGAGGCTATGGCTACACCTTC
CASSPRGRGYGYTF
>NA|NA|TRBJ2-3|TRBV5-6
TGTGCCAGCAGCTTGGTCAGGAAAGATACGCAGTATTTT
CASSLVRKDTQYF
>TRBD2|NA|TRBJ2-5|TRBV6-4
TGTGCCAGCAGTGACCGAGCGGGGGGGCAAGAGACCCAGTACTTC
CASSDRAGGQETQYF
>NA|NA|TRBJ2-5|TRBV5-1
TGCGCCAGCAGCTCGGCGGGGATGGGGGAGACCCAGTACTTC
CASSSAGMGETQYF
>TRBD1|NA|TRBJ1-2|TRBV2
TGTGCCAGCAGGGAACAGGGGGCGGGTAGCTACACCTTC
CASREQGAGSYTF
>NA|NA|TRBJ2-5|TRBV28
TGTGCCAGCAGTTATCAGGGACAAGTGGAAGAGACCCAGTACTTC
CASSYQGQVEETQYF
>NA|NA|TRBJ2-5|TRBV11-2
TGTGCCAGCAGCTTAATCGGAGGGGGGCAAGAGACCCAGTACTTC
CASSLIGGGQETQYF
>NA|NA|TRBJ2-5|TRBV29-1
TGCAGCGTCCTACCCAGGGGAGAGACCCAGTACTTC
CSVLPRGETQYF
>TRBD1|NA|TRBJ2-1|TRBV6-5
TGTGCCAGCAGTTCCGACAGGGGGAACAATGAGCAGTTCTTC
CASSSDRGNNEQFF